The source of this TCR beta chain is a study of blood T cell repertoires in COVID-19. Study as a whole: The United States, Italy and Spain were the sources of the acute and convalescent COVID-19 samples.

This CDR3 region has 16 residues. Germline CDR1 is LGHDT and CDR2 is YNNKEL (reference sequence). V was pared by 6 bases and J by 5 bases, with 9 bases of the junction left unmatched. Repertoires were generated with immunoSEQ multiplex PCR, while TCRdb's copy carries only in-frame clones and drops some. Of fewer than 450,000 clones listed, approximately 89% are singletons. The chain is built from TRBV3-1 (or the pseudogene TRBV3-2) and TRBJ2-5; TRBD2 matches at 13 bases. The sequencing input was peripheral blood. This clonotype was sampled from a woman between 18 and 29 years old who had recovered from COVID-19. In DNA form, the CDR3 reads TGTGCCAGCAGGGTCGGACTAGCGGGAGTTTCGGAGACCCAGTACTTC. It yields the protein CASRVGLAGVSETQYF.